These T cell receptor beta chains were read from a single sample in a study of metastatic and nonmetastatic thyroid tumors. Through MiXCR, TCRdb re-clonotyped the PCR reads. The sample lists 10,000 to 15,000 clones; 32% were seen once. Input material: tumor tissue. The source is a female donor with papillary thyroid cancer or a benign thyroid nodule (not recorded which). Some clones in this sample may be carry-over from other donors' samples. CDR3s include the opening cysteine and the closing phenylalanine or tryptophan. A D gene is named only where the DNA matches it firmly. Clone size is stated in some rows and not others, as once, few, many or a class when expanded.

V	J	size	D	DNA	CDR3
TRBV2	TRBJ2-3	many	TRBD2	TGTGCCAGCAGTAAGCGGGGCGGCGTAGATACGCAGTATTTT	CASSKRGGVDTQYF
TRBV20-1	TRBJ1-1	medium-sized	-	TGCAGTGCTAGGGACCCTACAGGAGTAGCTTTCTTT	CSARDPTGVAFF
TRBV27	TRBJ1-2	medium-sized	-	TGTGCCAGCAGTCTTAACAATAACTATGGCTACACCTTC	CASSLNNNYGYTF
TRBV24-1	TRBJ2-3	many	-	TGTGCCACCAGTGAGGGGGTAGGGCTTAGCACAGATACGCAGTATTTT	CATSEGVGLSTDTQYF
TRBV18	TRBJ1-5	many	TRBD1	TGTGCCAGCTCACCAGGGACAGGCCTCACGCAACCCCAGCATTTT	CASSPGTGLTQPQHF
TRBV18	TRBJ1-1	-	-	TGTGCCAGCTCGGGGACACAGAACACTGAAGCTTTCTTT	CASSGTQNTEAFF
TRBV10-3	TRBJ2-1	-	-	TGTGCCATCAGTTTGGGAGAGGACAATGAGCAGTTCTTC	CAISLGEDNEQFF
TRBV9	TRBJ2-2	medium-sized	-	TGTGCCAGCTCCCCAGGCCGGGCAGCGGGCACCGGGGAGCTGTTTTTT	CASSPGRAAGTGELFF
TRBV12-3/TRBV12-4	TRBJ2-2	-	-	TGTGCCAGCACAACGGGAAACACCGGGGAGCTGTTTTTT	CASTTGNTGELFF
TRBV6-1	TRBJ2-7	-	-	TGTGCCAGCACGGAGGCCCGCTACGAGCAGTACTTC	CASTEARYEQYF
TRBV19	TRBJ1-3	once	-	TGTGCCAGTAGTCCTCCGGTTGGGACGGGAAACACCATATATTTT	CASSPPVGTGNTIYF
TRBV5-1	TRBJ2-7	-	-	TGCGCCAGCAGCTTGTCCGCACAGGGTTCCTACGAGCAGTACTTC	CASSLSAQGSYEQYF
TRBV4-1	TRBJ2-2	many	-	TGCGCCAGCAGCCAATTCGGCGGGACGAACACCGGGGAGCTGTTTTTT	CASSQFGGTNTGELFF
TRBV3-1	TRBJ2-7	-	TRBD2	TGTGCCAGCAGCCAAGATAGCGGGAGGACTAGCGAGCAGTACTTC	CASSQDSGRTSEQYF
TRBV10-1	TRBJ2-3	medium-sized	TRBD2	TGCGCCAGCAGCGAAGCGGGAGCAGCAGATACGCAGTATTTT	CASSEAGAADTQYF
TRBV5-1	TRBJ2-1	-	-	TGCGCCAGCAGCTTGCTTGGCTCCCCCTACAATGAGCAGTTCTTC	CASSLLGSPYNEQFF